Shown below are 20 T cell receptor beta chains from a single sample sequenced in a study of regulatory T cells in long-lasting Graves disease (TCRdb year 2021). Libraries were built with multiplex PCR. The run used an Illumina HiSeq 4000. To build TCR beta libraries, CDR3 regions were amplified by Arm-PCR using iRepertoire HTBI primers. The raw public data were reprocessed by TCRdb itself: fastp quality trimming at Q25, MiXCR clonotype calling, in-frame beta chains only. Duplicate CDR3 protein sequences are folded into a single record with the most common DNA and genes. The sample profile shows approximately 390,000 distinct CDR3 sequences; under 20% of them were found once. The ten largest clones capture around 20% of the sample. Per the publication, the time point label means: newly diagnosed GD, antithyroid drugs for less than 3 months. RNA was extracted from PBMCs in TRIzol for both TCR sequencing and RNA sequencing.

The sample was also reused in another study, on T cells in Graves' hyperthyroidism and ophthalmopathy.

Source: peripheral blood mononuclear cells (PBMCs), taken at new diagnosis, from a patient treated with antithyroid drugs. The receptors were sampled from a woman between 18 and 29 years old with Graves disease. Donor details come from another sample of the same person, matched by shared clones.

J is TRBJ1-2 and V is TRBV9; no definite D call. Germline assignment: CDR1 SGDLS and CDR2 YYNGEE. The CDR3 consists of 15 residues. V lost 4 bases and J 0 bases, leaving 13 bases between the germline ends. CDR3 bases: TGTGCCAGCAGCTCTAACCTTCTTGCTAACTATGGCTACACCTTC. Translation: CASSSNLLANYGYTF.

This chain connects TRBV6-1 to TRBJ1-6, with TRBD1 matching 9 bases. The CDR3 extends over 15 amino acids. The trim removed 6 bases at V and 6 bases at J, leaving 6 bases unmatched. Per germline, CDR1 MNHNS and CDR2 SASEGT. The CDR3 DNA reads TGTGCCAGCAGGGAGTTGGGACAGGGTAATTCACCCCTCCACTTT. Amino acids: CASRELGQGNSPLHF.

The table lists this clonotype with many counts. V usage is TRBV10-3 and J usage is TRBJ1-6, with 8 bases aligning to TRBD1. The CDR3 loop spans 16 amino acids. The germline V gene encodes CDR1 ENHRY and CDR2 SYGVKD. The J segment lost 7 bases and the V segment lost 0 bases, leaving 5 bases of the junction unmatched. The CDR3 loop reads CAISESTGARNSPLHF. DNA of the CDR3: TGTGCCATCAGTGAGTCGACAGGGGCCCGGAATTCACCCCTCCACTTT.

The sample holds a few counts of this clonotype. This rearrangement joins TRBV5-4 to TRBJ1-4; D perhaps matches TRBD1 (6 bases). Germline CDR1 SGHNT, CDR2 YYREEE (reference sequence). This CDR3 is 15 amino acids long. The V end lost 4 bases, the J end lost 5 bases, and 15 bases lay between the germline ends. CDR3 nucleotides: TGTGCCAGCAGCAGAAAGACAGGAAAAAATGAAAAACTGTTTTTT. It translates to CASSRKTGKNEKLFF.

This clonotype was picked up many times. The chain recombines TRBV5-1 with TRBJ1-2; the match to TRBD1 covers 7 bases. The germline V gene encodes CDR1 SGHRS and CDR2 YFSETQ. There are 14 residues in the CDR3. Trimming took 5 bases from V and 4 from J; bases not matched to a gene: 8. CDR3 nucleotides: TGCGCCAGCAGACCCGGGACAGCAATCTATGGCTACACCTTC. Residues: CASRPGTAIYGYTF.

The chain combines TRBV20-1 with TRBJ2-5, with TRBD1 matching 7 bases. The CDR3 contains 13 residues. Germline values: CDR1 DFQATT, CDR2 SNEGSKA (reference sequence). V dropped 5 bases and J dropped 2; count of bases not matched to a gene: 5. Here the CDR3 reads CSAPRDRQETQYF. CDR3 sequence (DNA): TGCAGTGCTCCCAGGGACAGACAAGAGACCCAGTACTTC.

This clonotype was observed many times. This chain connects TRBV30 to TRBJ2-3; D not certain. Trimming stripped 4 bases from V and 4 bases from J, with 9 bases between. The CDR3 extends over 12 amino acids. Germline values: CDR1 GTSNPN, CDR2 SVGIG (reference sequence). CDR3 sequence (DNA): TGTGCCTGGACCACCGGGTCAGATACGCAGTATTTT. Protein sequence: CAWTTGSDTQYF.

In the case of this clonotype: A read error is possible here, since a much larger clone lies one base away. The chain employs TRBV28 and TRBJ2-3; D is uncertain. In germline, CDR1 is MDHEN, CDR2 SYDVKM. Between the trimmed V and J ends, which lost 8 bases and 6 bases, there was a span of 12 bases. This CDR3 has 12 residues. CDR3 residues: CASGLTTDTQYF. CDR3 in DNA: TGTGCCAGCGGCCTGACAACGGATACGCAGTATTTT.

Ten or more counts support this clonotype. The J gene is TRBJ1-1, the V gene TRBV5-1, with 9 bases lining up with TRBD1. The CDR3 spans 15 residues. V was clipped by 2 bases and J by 5 bases; unmatched bases: 7. Germline V lookup: CDR1 SGHRS, CDR2 YFSETQ. In DNA form, the CDR3 reads TGCGCCAGCAGCTTCCACGGACAGGGGAGGACTGAAGCTTTCTTT. Translation gives CASSFHGQGRTEAFF. Complete variable domain (other parts from reference TRBV5-1 and TRBJ1-1): KAGVTQTPRYLIKTRGQQVTLSCSPISGHRSVSWYQQTPGQGLQFLFEYFSETQRNKGNFPGRFSGRQFSNSRSEMNVSTLELGDSALYLCASSFHGQGRTEAFFGQGTRLTVV.

This clonotype is a singleton in its sample. This chain's CDR3 is CASASPGRKLTGELFF. DNA for the CDR3: TGTGCCAGCGCTAGTCCGGGACGTAAACTCACCGGGGAGCTGTTTTTT. The rearrangement uses TRBV19 and TRBJ2-2; tentatively, D is TRBD1 or TRBD2 (5 bases each). The CDR3 length is 16 residues. CDR1 is LNHDA and CDR2 is SQIVND in the germline V gene (reference sequence). Trimming pared 9 bases from V and 4 bases from J, leaving 21 bases between. The full variable domain, completed using reference TRBV19 and TRBJ2-2, is DGGITQSPKYLFRKEGQNVTLSCEQNLNHDAMYWYRQDPGQGLRLIYYSQIVNDFQKGDIAEGYSVSREKKESFPLTVTSAQKNPTAFYLCASASPGRKLTGELFFGEGSRLTVL.

The table lists this clonotype with many counts. This chain joins TRBV6-5 and TRBJ1-1; D might be TRBD1 (5 bases). The CDR3 consists of 15 residues. Trimming cost V 0 bases and J 5 bases, with 13 bases left between them. The germline CDR1 and CDR2 sequences are MNHEY and SVGAGI. In DNA, the CDR3 is TGTGCCAGCAGTTACTCGGGACTGTCGGGGACTGAAGCTTTCTTT. This sequence encodes CASSYSGLSGTEAFF.

In its sample, this clonotype was seen many times. The chain carries TRBV2 and TRBJ1-2; the match to TRBD1 covers 9 bases. Germline trimming cut 5 bases from V and 2 bases from J; bases unmatched to any gene: 6. The CDR3 consists of 15 residues. Germline values: CDR1 SNHLY, CDR2 FYNNEI. This chain's CDR3 is CASSLGTGPNYGYTF. The CDR3 DNA is TGTGCCAGCAGTCTAGGGACAGGGCCCAACTATGGCTACACCTTC.

In this sample, this clonotype turned up a few times. The rearrangement links TRBV7-2 to TRBJ2-3; 12 nucleotides match TRBD1. Germline values: CDR1 SGHTA, CDR2 FQGNSA. V lost 2 bases to trimming and J lost 4 bases; unmatched junction nucleotides: 10. This CDR3 is built from 18 residues. CDR3 loop: CASSLLWDRGRPPDTQYF. The CDR3 coding sequence is TGTGCCAGCAGCTTATTATGGGACAGGGGGCGGCCGCCAGATACGCAGTATTTT.

This clonotype has ten or more counts. This rearrangement joins TRBV7-9 to TRBJ2-7, with 7 nucleotides matching TRBD2. CDR3 size: 14 residues. The J segment lost 0 bases and the V segment lost 8 bases, leaving 7 bases of the junction unmatched. Per germline, CDR1 SEHNR and CDR2 FQNEAQ (reference sequence). The CDR3 here is CASSGGLSSYEQYF. The CDR3 DNA reads as TGTGCCAGCTCGGGAGGCCTGAGCTCCTACGAGCAGTACTTC.

There are a few counts of this clonotype. This chain joins TRBV6-1 and TRBJ1-5, with D perhaps TRBD1 (6 bases). The V gene's germline CDR1 is MNHNS and CDR2 SASEGT. Trimming left V 8 bases short and J 2 bases short, with 22 bases between. CDR3 size: 17 residues. The CDR3 loop reads CASRPSQVSGGNQPQHF. CDR3 nucleotide sequence: TGTGCCAGCCGCCCCTCGCAGGTGTCAGGGGGCAATCAGCCCCAGCATTTT.

In this sample, this clonotype turned up many times. The chain uses TRBV9 and TRBJ2-7, with TRBD2 matching over 9 bases. CDR1 and CDR2 (germline): SGDLS, YYNGEE. The CDR3 has 14 residues. The V and J ends lost 4 bases and 4 bases, in that order; junction bases with no gene match: 6. The CDR3 DNA is TGTGCCAGCAGCACAGGCGGGGGGGGATACGAGCAGTACTTC. Its translation: CASSTGGGGYEQYF.

This clonotype has at least ten counts. This chain joins TRBV6-2 or TRBV6-3 and TRBJ1-1; no firm D call. Germline-derived CDR1 and CDR2 are MNHEY and SVGEGT. V was cut by 0 bases and J by 0 bases, with 11 bases left in between. The CDR3 length is 16 residues. CDR3 bases: TGTGCCAGCAGTTACTCCCGGGCATTAATGAACACTGAAGCTTTCTTT. Amino acid sequence: CASSYSRALMNTEAFF.

The V gene is TRBV6-1, the J gene TRBJ2-1; D unresolved. Germline values: CDR1 MNHNS, CDR2 SASEGT. The V end lost 8 bases, the J end lost 1 base, and 18 bases lay between the germline ends. CDR3 size: 16 residues. The CDR3 region has the DNA TGTGCCAGCGCACACACCCTGGCGAGATCCTACAATGAGCAGTTCTTC. This sequence encodes CASAHTLARSYNEQFF.

A few counts support this clonotype. This chain connects TRBV7-6 to TRBJ2-7; D could derive from TRBD1 or TRBD2 (5 bases each). Germline CDR1 and CDR2: SGHVS and FNYEAQ. Trimming shortened V by 5 bases and J by 5 bases, and 13 bases separated the two germline ends. There are 13 residues in the CDR3. The chain's CDR3 is CASSPPWGNEQYF. Written as DNA, the CDR3 is TGTGCCAGCAGCCCACCGTGGGGGAACGAGCAGTACTTC.

To note about this clonotype: Sequence at one end of the junction differs from germline and may be a read error. The chain joins TRBV28 to TRBJ2-5, with D possibly TRBD1 on 6 matching bases. The CDR3 has 14 amino acids. The germline CDR1 and CDR2 sequences are MDHEN and SYDVKM. The CDR3, as DNA: TGTGCCGGCAGTTTCCACAGGGTCCATGAGACCCAGTACTTC. Translated: CAGSFHRVHETQYF. Together with reference TRBV28 and TRBJ2-5, the CDR3 gives the full variable domain: DVKVTQSSRYLVKRTGEKVFLECVQDMDHENMFWYRQDPGLGLRLIYFSYDVKMKEKGDIPEGYSVSREKKERFSLILESASTNQTSMYLCAGSFHRVHETQYFGPGTRLLVL.